The 24 T cell receptor beta chains below all came from one sample that was sequenced in a study of T cells after posttransplantation cyclophosphamide. Cyclophosphamide on days +3 and +4 followed busulfan-fludarabine conditioning and a marrow graft. Generated by immunoSEQ multiplex PCR, the TCRdb table keeps only in-frame clones and is missing some. The table records about 7,600 clones, 65% to 90% of them present only once. This specimen consisted of CD4+ T cells sorted from blood, obtained 950 to 1,200 days after allogeneic stem cell transplant with posttransplant cyclophosphamide. The receptors come from a female patient in her forties or fifties who received an allogeneic stem cell transplant from a related donor, was CMV-positive, and had no GVHD. Some T cells may be supplied by the graft donor.

The rearrangement links TRBV28 to TRBJ1-2, with 7 bases identical to TRBD1. V lost 6 bases, J lost 6 bases, and 10 bases stayed unmatched. The germline gives CDR1 MDHEN, CDR2 SYDVKM. CDR3 length equals 14 residues. This CDR3 is CASRRSGGLDGYTF. The CDR3 DNA is TGTGCCAGCAGACGCTCAGGGGGTTTGGATGGCTACACCTTC.

There are a few counts of this clone. This chain connects TRBV6-1 to TRBJ1-3, with TRBD1 identical over 7 bases. Germline V gene lookup returns CDR1 MNHNS and CDR2 SASEGT. The CDR3 sequence is 17 residues long. V dropped 4 bases and J dropped 0; count of bases not matched to a gene: 9. The CDR3 coding sequence is TGTGCCAGCAGTGGGGGACAGCCTGCTCCCTCTGGAAACACCATATATTTT. Encoded protein: CASSGGQPAPSGNTIYF.

This chain joins TRBV25-1 and TRBJ1-5, with D unclear. CDR1 and CDR2 (germline): MGHDK, SYGVNS. V lost 5 bases and J 9 bases, leaving 11 bases between the germline ends. The CDR3 extends over 12 amino acids. CDR3 nucleotides: TGTGCCAGCAGTCCACCACTTGGGCCCCAGCATTTT. Its translation is CASSPPLGPQHF.

This chain uses TRBV25-1 with TRBJ2-5; 7 bases are shared with TRBD2. There are 13 residues in the CDR3. Germline CDR1 reads MGHDK; CDR2 reads SYGVNS. Trimming cost V 8 bases and J 1 base; bases outside gene matches: 4. CDR3 in DNA: TGTGCCAGCGGTCCGGGGGGCCAAGAGACCCAGTACTTC. It specifies CASGPGGQETQYF.

J is TRBJ1-2 and V is TRBV5-3; 7 bases agree with TRBD1. Being an ORF, TRBV5-3 has a function that is uncertain. There are 16 residues in the CDR3. V shed 0 bases and J 0 bases; nucleotides not matched to a gene: 5. The CDR3 region has the DNA TGTGCCAGAAGCTTGGGGACAGGACGCGCTAACTATGGCTACACCTTC. This sequence encodes CARSLGTGRANYGYTF.

The genes are TRBV27 and TRBJ2-5, with D unresolved. Matching the DNA end better, TRBJ2-7 makes the J call doubtful. The CDR3 sequence is 12 residues long. CDR1 and CDR2 (germline): MNHEY, SMNVEV (reference sequence). CDR3: CASSSSSYEQYF. The DNA of the CDR3 is TGTGCCAGCAGTTCGAGCTCCTACGAGCAGTACTTC.

The chain couples TRBV5-6 to TRBJ2-7, with 7 positions matching TRBD1. The V gene end was trimmed by 2 bases and the J gene end by 6 bases; junction bases not matched to a gene: 5. The CDR3 loop spans 13 amino acids. Germline assignment: CDR1 SGHDT and CDR2 YYEEEE. The CDR3 DNA is TGTGCCAGCAGCTTACAGGGGTTAGGCGAGCAGTACTTC. Amino acid sequence: CASSLQGLGEQYF.

A word on this clone: The same CDR3 arises from other DNA sequences in this sample as well. V gene TRBV19 combines with J gene TRBJ1-6, with 9 bases fitting TRBD1. After removal of 3 bases from V and 7 bases from J, the junction contained 7 bases not matched to a gene. This CDR3 region has 16 residues. The V gene's germline CDR1 is LNHDA and CDR2 SQIVND (reference sequence). CDR3 residues: CASSIRETGGNSPLHF. The CDR3 DNA sequence: TGTGCCAGTAGTATTCGGGAGACAGGGGGGAATTCACCCCTCCACTTT. Complete variable domain (other parts from reference TRBV19 and TRBJ1-6): DGGITQSPKYLFRKEGQNVTLSCEQNLNHDAMYWYRQDPGQGLRLIYYSQIVNDFQKGDIAEGYSVSREKKESFPLTVTSAQKNPTAFYLCASSIRETGGNSPLHFGNGTRLTVT.

V is TRBV29-1 and J is TRBJ2-5; 7 nucleotides align to TRBD1. J was trimmed by 3 bases and V by 1 base; bases with no gene match: 5. The CDR3 covers 14 residues. The germline CDR1 and CDR2 sequences are SQVTM and ANQGSEA. The CDR3 spells CSVEVLTGKETQYF. The CDR3 DNA reads TGCAGCGTTGAAGTTCTGACAGGGAAAGAGACCCAGTACTTC.

The CDR3 here is CASSLEEGRNTEAFF. CDR3 bases: TGTGCCAGCAGCTTGGAGGAGGGGCGGAACACTGAAGCTTTCTTT. The J gene is TRBJ1-1, the V gene TRBV5-4; a possible D gene is TRBD1 (5 bases). In germline, CDR1 is SGHNT, CDR2 YYREEE (reference sequence). Trimming took off 0 bases at V and 1 base at J, with 10 bases between the two ends. The CDR3 runs to 15 residues.

J is TRBJ2-2 and V is TRBV27, with D tentatively TRBD1 (6 bases). Germline values: CDR1 MNHEY, CDR2 SMNVEV (reference sequence). The V gene lost 3 bases and the J gene lost 3 bases, with 17 bases spanning the gap. This CDR3 contains 17 residues. The CDR3 sequence: CASSFKGGRGYTGELFF. The CDR3 DNA is TGTGCCAGCAGTTTTAAGGGCGGCAGGGGATACACCGGGGAGCTGTTTTTT.

The rearrangement uses TRBV19 and TRBJ2-3; D might be TRBD2 (5 bases). The V gene's germline CDR1 is LNHDA and CDR2 SQIVND (reference sequence). The CDR3 length is 13 residues. Trimming shortened V by 10 bases and J by 0 bases, and 11 bases separated the two germline ends. The CDR3 DNA reads as TGTGCCACCGGCGGGTCTAGCACAGATACGCAGTATTTT. This translates into CATGGSSTDTQYF.

V gene TRBV6-5 combines with J gene TRBJ2-5, with TRBD1 identical over 9 bases. The V gene end was trimmed by 5 bases and the J gene end by 2 bases; junction bases not matched to a gene: 0. Germline V gene data show CDR1 as MNHEY and CDR2 as SVGAGI. The CDR3 runs 13 residues. The CDR3 bases are TGTGCCAGCAGTGACAGGGGGCAAGAGACCCAGTACTTC. Protein sequence: CASSDRGQETQYF.

This clone was seen only once. This sequence joins TRBV28 and TRBJ2-7; 7 positions agree with TRBD1. This CDR3 is 12 amino acids long. CDR1 and CDR2 from the germline V gene are MDHEN and SYDVKM. Trimming at V came to 9 bases and at J to 2 bases, leaving 4 bases not matched to a gene. CDR3 protein: CASRTGPYEQYF. For the CDR3, the DNA is TGTGCCAGTCGGACAGGTCCCTACGAGCAGTACTTC.

V and J are TRBV5-1 and TRBJ2-3; 10 bases agree with TRBD2. V lost 2 bases, J lost 2 bases, and 11 bases stayed unmatched. CDR3 length equals 18 residues. The germline gives CDR1 SGHRS, CDR2 YFSETQ. CDR3: CASSFPSGAGGSTDTQYF. In nucleotides, the CDR3 is TGCGCCAGCAGCTTCCCCAGTGGAGCGGGGGGGTCCACAGATACGCAGTATTTT.

V gene TRBV5-1 combines with J gene TRBJ2-4, with 8 nucleotides matching TRBD2. This CDR3 is 15 amino acids long. Losses at the gene ends were 5 bases for V and 0 bases for J; bases not matched to a gene: 4. Germline assignment: CDR1 SGHRS and CDR2 YFSETQ. The CDR3 region has the DNA TGCGCCAGCAGTTTAGCGGGGCTAGCCAAAAACATTCAGTACTTC. It translates to CASSLAGLAKNIQYF.

Notes on this clone: In the same sample, other DNA sequences code for this CDR3. V is TRBV6-6 and J is TRBJ2-1; D might be TRBD1 (5 bases). Trimming took 6 bases from V and 3 from J, leaving 9 bases between them. Germline values: CDR1 MNHNY, CDR2 SVGAGI (reference sequence). The CDR3 covers 13 residues. Written as DNA, the CDR3 is TGTGCCAGCAGCCGCGACAGCTACAATGAGCAGTTCTTC. Translated: CASSRDSYNEQFF.

This chain uses TRBV19 with TRBJ2-3; D might be TRBD2 (6 bases). Trimming took 8 bases from V and 5 from J, leaving 8 bases between them. The germline gives CDR1 LNHDA, CDR2 SQIVND (reference sequence). This CDR3 comprises 11 residues. The CDR3 reads CASGEEDTQYF. The CDR3 bases are TGTGCCAGTGGGGAGGAAGATACGCAGTATTTT.

This sequence joins TRBV11-1 and TRBJ2-5, with TRBD1 matching over 7 bases. From germline, CDR1 is SGHAT and CDR2 FQDESV (reference sequence). The CDR3 covers 15 residues. Trimming cost V 4 bases and J 2 bases; bases outside gene matches: 7. CDR3 amino acids: CASSSDPGQQETQYF. The CDR3 DNA follows: TGTGCCAGCAGCTCGGATCCGGGACAGCAAGAGACCCAGTACTTC.

The count of this clone is one. The genes are TRBV9 and TRBJ2-3, with TRBD1 as a possible D gene (6 bases). The CDR3 is 15 amino acids. Germline V gives CDR1 SGDLS, CDR2 YYNGEE. Trimming took 0 bases from V and 0 from J, leaving 8 bases between them. Written as DNA, the CDR3 is TGTGCCAGCAGCGTAGTGGGGGCCAGCACAGATACGCAGTATTTT. This gives the protein CASSVVGASTDTQYF. Full variable domain (outside the CDR3, taken from reference TRBV9 and TRBJ2-3): DSGVTQTPKHLITATGQRVTLRCSPRSGDLSVYWYQQSLDQGLQFLIQYYNGEERAKGNILERFSAQQFPDLHSELNLSSLELGDSALYFCASSVVGASTDTQYFGPGTRLTVL.

J is TRBJ2-3 and V is TRBV5-1, with D tentatively TRBD2 (6 bases). CDR1 and CDR2 (germline): SGHRS, YFSETQ. The CDR3 sequence is 15 residues long. V dropped 0 bases and J dropped 1 base, with 9 bases sitting between them. CDR3 sequence (DNA): TGCGCCAGCAGCTTGGCCGGCGGGGGCACAGATACGCAGTATTTT. Protein product: CASSLAGGGTDTQYF.

This clone is classed as medium-sized. The chain employs TRBV2 and TRBJ2-7; D is possibly TRBD1 (5 bases). Germline assignment: CDR1 SNHLY and CDR2 FYNNEI. This CDR3 has 13 residues. Between the trimmed V and J ends, which lost 5 bases and 2 bases, there was a span of 10 bases. CDR3 in amino acids: CASSSGFTYEQYF. The CDR3 DNA follows: TGTGCCAGCAGTTCAGGGTTCACCTACGAGCAGTACTTC.

This clone has just one count. The rearrangement uses TRBV18 and TRBJ2-2, with D possibly TRBD1 on 6 matching bases. V was trimmed by 3 bases and J by 5 bases, leaving 13 bases between them. CDR1 is KGHSH and CDR2 is LQKENI in the germline V gene. The CDR3 contains 15 residues. The CDR3 DNA follows: TGTGCCAGCTCACCGCGCCAGGGGTGGACCGGGGAGCTGTTTTTT. Amino acid sequence: CASSPRQGWTGELFF.

The count of this clone is one. The rearrangement links TRBV12-5 to TRBJ2-5, with TRBD1 identical over 7 bases. This CDR3 is built from 16 residues. V was clipped by 3 bases and J by 4 bases; unmatched bases: 11. Per the germline V gene, CDR1 is LGHNT and CDR2 is FRNRAP. CDR3 nucleotides: TGTGCTAGTGGTTTTGGAAACAGGGGTGAAGGAGAGACCCAGTACTTC. Its translation is CASGFGNRGEGETQYF.